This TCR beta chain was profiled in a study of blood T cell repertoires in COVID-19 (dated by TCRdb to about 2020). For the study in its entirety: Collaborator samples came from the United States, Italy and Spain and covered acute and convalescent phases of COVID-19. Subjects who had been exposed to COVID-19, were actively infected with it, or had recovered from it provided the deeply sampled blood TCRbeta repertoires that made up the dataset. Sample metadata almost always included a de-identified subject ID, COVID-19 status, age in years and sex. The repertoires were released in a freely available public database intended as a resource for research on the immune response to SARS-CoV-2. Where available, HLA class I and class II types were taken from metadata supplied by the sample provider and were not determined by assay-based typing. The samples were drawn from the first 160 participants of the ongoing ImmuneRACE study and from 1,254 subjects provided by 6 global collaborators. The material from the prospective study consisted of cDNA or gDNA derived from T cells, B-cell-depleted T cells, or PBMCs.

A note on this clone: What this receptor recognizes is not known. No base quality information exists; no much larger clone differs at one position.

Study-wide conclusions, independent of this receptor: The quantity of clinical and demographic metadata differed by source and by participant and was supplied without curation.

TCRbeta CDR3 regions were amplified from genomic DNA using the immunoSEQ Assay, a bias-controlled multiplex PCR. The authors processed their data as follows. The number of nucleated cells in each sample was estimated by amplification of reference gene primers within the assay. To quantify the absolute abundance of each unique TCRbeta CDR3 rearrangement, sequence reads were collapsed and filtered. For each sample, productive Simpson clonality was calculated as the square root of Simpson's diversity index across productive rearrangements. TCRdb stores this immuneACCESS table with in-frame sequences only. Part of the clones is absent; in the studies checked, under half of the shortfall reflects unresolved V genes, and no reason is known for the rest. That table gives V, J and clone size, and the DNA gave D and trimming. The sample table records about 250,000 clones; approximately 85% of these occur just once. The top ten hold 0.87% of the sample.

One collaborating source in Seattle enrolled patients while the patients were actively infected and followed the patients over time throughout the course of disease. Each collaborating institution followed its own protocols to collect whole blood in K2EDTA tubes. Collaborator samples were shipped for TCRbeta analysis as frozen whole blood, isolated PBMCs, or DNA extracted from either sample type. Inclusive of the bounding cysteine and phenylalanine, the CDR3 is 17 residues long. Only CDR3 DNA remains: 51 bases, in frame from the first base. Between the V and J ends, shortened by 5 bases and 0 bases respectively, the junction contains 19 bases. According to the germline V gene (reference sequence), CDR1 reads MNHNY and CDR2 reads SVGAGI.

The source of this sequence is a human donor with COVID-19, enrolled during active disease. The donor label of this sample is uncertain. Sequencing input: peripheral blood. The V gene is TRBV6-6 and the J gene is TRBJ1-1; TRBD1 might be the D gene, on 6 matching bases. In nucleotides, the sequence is TGTGCCAGCAGTCCGACCTATACCGGACAGCTGAACACTGAAGCTTTCTTT. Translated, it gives CASSPTYTGQLNTEAFF.